This TCR beta chain was captured in a study of identical twins (dated by TCRdb to 2016 to 2017). Regarding the complete study: TCR alpha and beta repertoires from monozygotic twins, unrelated adults of various ages and cord blood were deep-sequenced to test whether fetal clonotypes persist. To rule out contamination, the twin experiments were replicated at different times with different library preparation protocols. The investigation overall reported the following: A weaker excess of twin sharing was found in beta out-of-frame sequences because the signal-to-noise ratio was lowered by fewer shared sequences. Compared with coincidental sharing between unrelated individuals, out-of-frame TCR alpha sequences shared between twins showed an excess of sequences with low generation probability. Invariant T cells such as MAIT and iNKT could partly confound zero-insertion analyses, though diverse VJ usage argued against this for most clonotypes. Out-of-frame TCR alpha sharing in monozygotic twins was systematically underestimated by recombination models, whereas sharing between unrelated individuals was in agreement with the recombination models. Conclusions relied on cross-sectional statistical analysis, since the same donors could not be followed over many years. Abundant cord blood beta clonotypes had fewer insertions, young adult naive repertoires showed a similar but weaker trend, and memory repertoires showed no such trend.

With respect to this clonotype: Its antigen is still unknown. Within one base of it there is no much larger clone, and no base qualities were kept.

Every donor was a healthy Caucasian. Trimmed from V: 8 bases; trimmed from J: 6 bases; junction bases lacking a gene match: 4. Taken from the germline V gene, the CDR1 and CDR2 loops are MGHDK and SYGVNS. Taken from cysteine to phenylalanine, the CDR3 has 12 residues. The entry retains the CDR3 DNA only, 36 bases that are in frame from base 1. Library preparation was by 5' RACE. TCRdb shows the sequencer as Illumina HiSeq 2000. Template switching introduced a universal primer binding site; the final cDNA contained a unique molecular identifier, enabling accurate counting of TCR cDNA molecules. First-strand cDNA for TCR alpha and beta chains was synthesized from specific primers in the conserved constant-segment region. To control for contamination, each cDNA library was double barcoded with a SMART-Mk sample barcode plus Illumina barcodes. TruSeq adapter sequences along with Illumina sample barcodes were introduced in two successive PCR steps. Sequencing of the TCR alpha and beta cDNA libraries was done on the Illumina HiSeq platform using custom primers. In the source study's methods: MiGEC processed the raw reads to extract unique molecular identifiers, while MiXCR was used to determine the CDR3 positions. Recombination models were inferred per individual with the repgenHMM and IGoR tools using an EM algorithm. Shared clonotype analysis was performed with the tcR package in R, normalizing sharing by the product of cloneset sizes. To study raw recombination free of thymic and clonal selection effects, out-of-frame nonproductive sequences were analyzed. Clones were called with MiXCR by TCRdb after fastp trimmed the public reads at Q25, and only in-frame beta chains were retained. Rows are unified per CDR3 protein, each entry keeping the most common DNA and genes. TCRdb, rather than the study authors, made the V and J calls. This sample gives roughly 1,500,000 distinct CDR3 sequences in total; about 32% of them show up just once. The top ten hold about 0.3% of the sample.

This clonotype originated in a newborn girl in good health. Sequencing was performed on cord blood. Recombination connected TRBV25-1 to TRBJ2-3, and TRBD2 matches 8 of the central bases. The CDR3 region: CASSTSVDTQYF. The nucleotides read TGTGCCAGCTCGACTAGCGTGGATACGCAGTATTTT.